This T cell receptor beta chain came from a study of T cells in Graves' hyperthyroidism and ophthalmopathy. In the study overall: Peripheral blood was drawn at first diagnosis, prior to all treatment. Findings and caveats of the study: Clonotypes that were expanded in thyroid above 0.001 mostly appeared in blood too.

This clonotype was seen at least ten times. Its antigen is unknown. Amplified TCR beta CDR3 regions derived from RNA transcripts. With the HTBI primer set, the TCR CDR3 went through a first round of RT-PCR. TCRdb passed the multiplex PCR reads through MiXCR, listing each CDR3 protein once. The profile shows 620,000 or so distinct CDR3 sequences, about 14% of them singletons. The CDR3 totals 14 residues. The germline V and J ends were trimmed by 1 base and 5 bases, with 11 bases remaining between them. The germline V gene encodes CDR1 MDHEN and CDR2 SYDVKM. The TCR was taken from a woman in her forties or fifties with Graves' ophthalmopathy. The J gene is TRBJ2-5, the V gene TRBV28; D might be TRBD1 (5 bases). Sequenced sample: blood. CDR3 region: CASSLFPGRETQYF. CDR3 nucleotides: TGTGCCAGCAGTTTATTCCCAGGGCGGGAGACCCAGTACTTC.